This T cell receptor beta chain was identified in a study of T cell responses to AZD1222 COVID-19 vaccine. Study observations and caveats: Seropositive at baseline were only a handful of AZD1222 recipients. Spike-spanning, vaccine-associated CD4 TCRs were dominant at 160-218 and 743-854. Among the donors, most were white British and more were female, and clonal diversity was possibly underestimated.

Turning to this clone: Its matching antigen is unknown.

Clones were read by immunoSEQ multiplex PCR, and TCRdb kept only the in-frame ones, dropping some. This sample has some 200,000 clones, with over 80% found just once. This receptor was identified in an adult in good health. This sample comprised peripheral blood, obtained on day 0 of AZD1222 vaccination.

For the CDR3, the DNA is TGTGCCAGCAGCCGACAGGGGAACACTGAAGCTTTCTTT. Amino acid sequence: CASSRQGNTEAFF. The chain is built from TRBV7-9 and TRBJ1-1; 7 bases match TRBD1. With 5 bases clipped from V and 1 base from J, the junction kept 1 base outside the gene matches. The CDR3 covers 13 residues. The germline CDR1 and CDR2 sequences are SEHNR and FQNEAQ (reference sequence).